This TCR beta chain was retrieved from a study of cytomegalovirus exposure and HLA in healthy donors. The wider study: In an earlier analysis, 95 million to 130 million unique TCR beta sequences were found from some 200 million T cells. Study-wide points: In a later analysis, donors in an Asian-associated ancestry cluster reportedly had fewer N-insertions in productive TCRs than the cohort mean. Reports credit the classifier with highly specific, highly sensitive diagnosis of cytomegalovirus status.

A remark on this clone: Its antigen is unknown.

Every donor was a healthy person donating bone marrow. PCR primers comprised 60 Vbeta and 13 Jbeta primers. This table comes from immunoSEQ multiplex PCR, and its TCRdb copy is limited to in-frame clones, with some not included. The data show some 180,000 clones, around 78% seen once. The source material was PBMCs. The source of this sequence is a woman aged 25 to 39 in good health and CMV-seropositive.

In DNA, the CDR3 is TGTGCCAGCAGTCAGGGCAGTGAACTGTTTTTT. Its protein product is CASSQGSELFF. This rearrangement joins TRBV6-5 to TRBJ1-4; TRBD1 might be the D (5 bases). The CDR3 length is 11 residues. The V gene's germline CDR1 is MNHEY and CDR2 SVGAGI. V gave up 5 bases and J gave up 12 bases, with 10 bases separating them.